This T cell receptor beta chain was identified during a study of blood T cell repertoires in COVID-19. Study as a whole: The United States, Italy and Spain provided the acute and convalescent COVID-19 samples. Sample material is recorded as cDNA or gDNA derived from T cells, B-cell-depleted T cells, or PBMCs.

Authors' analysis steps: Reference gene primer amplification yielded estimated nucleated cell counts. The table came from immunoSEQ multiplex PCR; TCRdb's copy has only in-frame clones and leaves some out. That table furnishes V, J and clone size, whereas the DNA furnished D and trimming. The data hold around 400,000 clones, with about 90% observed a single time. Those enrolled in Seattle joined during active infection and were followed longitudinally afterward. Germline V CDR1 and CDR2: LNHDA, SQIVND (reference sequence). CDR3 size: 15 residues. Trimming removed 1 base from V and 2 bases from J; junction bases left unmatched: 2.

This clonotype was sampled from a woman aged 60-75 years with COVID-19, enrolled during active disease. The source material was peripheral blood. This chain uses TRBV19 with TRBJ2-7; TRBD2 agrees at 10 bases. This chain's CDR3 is CASSIGLAGAYEQYF. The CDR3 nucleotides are TGTGCCAGTAGTATAGGGCTAGCGGGGGCCTACGAGCAGTACTTC.